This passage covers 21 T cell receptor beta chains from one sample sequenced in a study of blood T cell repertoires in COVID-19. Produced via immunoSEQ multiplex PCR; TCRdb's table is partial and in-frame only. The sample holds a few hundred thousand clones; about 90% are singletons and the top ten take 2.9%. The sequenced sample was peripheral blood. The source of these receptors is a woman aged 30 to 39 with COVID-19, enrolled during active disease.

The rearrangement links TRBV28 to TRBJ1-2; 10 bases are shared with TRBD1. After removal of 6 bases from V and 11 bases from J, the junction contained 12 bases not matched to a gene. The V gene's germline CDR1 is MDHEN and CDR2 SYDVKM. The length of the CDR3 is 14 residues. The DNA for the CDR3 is TGTGCCAGCAGCACTATGGGACAGGGGCAAAAGTACACCTTC. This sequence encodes CASSTMGQGQKYTF.

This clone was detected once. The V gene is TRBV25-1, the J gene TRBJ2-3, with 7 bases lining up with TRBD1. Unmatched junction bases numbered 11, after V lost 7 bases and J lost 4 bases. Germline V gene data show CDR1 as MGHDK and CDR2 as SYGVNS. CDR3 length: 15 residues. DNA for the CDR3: TGTGCCAGCACCCGAGGGGGCGCCCCCCCAGATACGCAGTATTTT. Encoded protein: CASTRGGAPPDTQYF.

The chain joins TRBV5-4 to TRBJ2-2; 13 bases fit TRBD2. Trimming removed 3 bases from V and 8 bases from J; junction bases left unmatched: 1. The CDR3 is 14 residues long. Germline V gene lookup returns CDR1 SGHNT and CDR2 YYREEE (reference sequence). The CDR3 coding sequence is TGTGCCAGCAGCTCGACTAGCGGGAGGGGGGAGCTGTTTTTT. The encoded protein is CASSSTSGRGELFF.

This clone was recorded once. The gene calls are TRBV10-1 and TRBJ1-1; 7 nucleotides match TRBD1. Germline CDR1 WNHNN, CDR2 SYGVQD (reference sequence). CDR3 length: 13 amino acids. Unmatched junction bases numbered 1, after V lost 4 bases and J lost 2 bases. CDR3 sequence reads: CASSGQGNTEAFF. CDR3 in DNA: TGCGCCAGCAGTGGACAGGGTAACACTGAAGCTTTCTTT.

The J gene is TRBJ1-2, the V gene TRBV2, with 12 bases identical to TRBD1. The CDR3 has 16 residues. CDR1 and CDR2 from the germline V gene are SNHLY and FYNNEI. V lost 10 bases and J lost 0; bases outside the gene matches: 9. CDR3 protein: CATTSGQGAANYGYTF. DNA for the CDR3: TGTGCCACCACTTCGGGACAGGGGGCCGCTAACTATGGCTACACCTTC.

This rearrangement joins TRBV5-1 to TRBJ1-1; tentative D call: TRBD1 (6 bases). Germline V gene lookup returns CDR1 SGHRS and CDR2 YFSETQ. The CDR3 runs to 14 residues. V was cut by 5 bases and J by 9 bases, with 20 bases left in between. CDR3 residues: CASRRGGGTAQAFF. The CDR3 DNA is TGCGCCAGCAGAAGGGGGGGTGGAACAGCCCAAGCTTTCTTT.

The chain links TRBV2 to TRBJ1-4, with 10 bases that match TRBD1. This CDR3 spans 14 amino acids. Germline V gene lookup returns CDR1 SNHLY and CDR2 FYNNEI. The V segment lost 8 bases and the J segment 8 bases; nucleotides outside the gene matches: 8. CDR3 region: CASDPGTGAEKLFF. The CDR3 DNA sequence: TGTGCCAGCGACCCCGGGACAGGGGCGGAAAAACTGTTTTTT.

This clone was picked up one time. For the CDR3, the DNA is TGTGCCAGCAGCTTGCGAACAGGGGGCCGCACTGAAGCTTTCTTT. Protein product: CASSLRTGGRTEAFF. This chain links TRBV11-3 with TRBJ1-1, with TRBD1 matching 9 bases. The germline V gene encodes CDR1 SGHNT and CDR2 YENEEA. CDR3 length: 15 amino acids. V was pared by 3 bases and J by 4 bases, with 6 bases of the junction left unmatched.

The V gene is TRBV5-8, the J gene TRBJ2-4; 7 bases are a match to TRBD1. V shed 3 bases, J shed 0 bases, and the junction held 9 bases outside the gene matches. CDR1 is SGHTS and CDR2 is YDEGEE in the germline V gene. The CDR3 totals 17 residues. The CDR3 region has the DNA TGTGCCAGCAGCTCAGGGACAGACAGTTTAGCCAAAAACATTCAGTACTTC. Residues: CASSSGTDSLAKNIQYF.

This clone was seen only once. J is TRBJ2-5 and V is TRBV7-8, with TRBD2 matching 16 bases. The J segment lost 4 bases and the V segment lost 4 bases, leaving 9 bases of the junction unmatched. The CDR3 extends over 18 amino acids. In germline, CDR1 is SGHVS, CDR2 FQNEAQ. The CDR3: CASSSVGTSGRGGETQYF. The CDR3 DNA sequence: TGTGCCAGCAGCTCAGTTGGGACTAGCGGGAGGGGGGGAGAGACCCAGTACTTC.

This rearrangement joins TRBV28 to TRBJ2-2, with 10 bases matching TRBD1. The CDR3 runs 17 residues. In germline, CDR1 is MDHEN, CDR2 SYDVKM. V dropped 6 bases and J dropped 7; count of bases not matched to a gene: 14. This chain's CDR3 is CASRPDRGPGGHGELFF. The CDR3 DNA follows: TGTGCCAGCAGACCCGACAGGGGGCCAGGTGGTCACGGGGAGCTGTTTTTT. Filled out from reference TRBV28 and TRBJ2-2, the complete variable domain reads DVKVTQSSRYLVKRTGEKVFLECVQDMDHENMFWYRQDPGLGLRLIYFSYDVKMKEKGDIPEGYSVSREKKERFSLILESASTNQTSMYLCASRPDRGPGGHGELFFGEGSRLTVL.

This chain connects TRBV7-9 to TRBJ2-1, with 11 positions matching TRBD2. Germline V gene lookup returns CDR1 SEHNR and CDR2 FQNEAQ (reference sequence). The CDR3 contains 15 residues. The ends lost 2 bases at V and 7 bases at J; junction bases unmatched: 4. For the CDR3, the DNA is TGTGCCAGCAGCTTAATAGCGGGAGGGGGAAATGAGCAGTTCTTC. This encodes CASSLIAGGGNEQFF.

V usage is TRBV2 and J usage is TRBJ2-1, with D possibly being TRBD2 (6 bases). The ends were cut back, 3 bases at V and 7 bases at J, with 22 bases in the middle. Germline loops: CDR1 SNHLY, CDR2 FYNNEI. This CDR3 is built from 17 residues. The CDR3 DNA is TGTGCCAGCAGTGATTCCCGCCGCGGGAAAGTTTTTAATGAGCAGTTCTTC. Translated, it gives CASSDSRRGKVFNEQFF.

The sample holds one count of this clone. The CDR3 region has the DNA TGCGCCAGCAGCTTGGCCCTAAATTACAATGAGCAGTTCTTC. It is translated as CASSLALNYNEQFF. The rearrangement links TRBV5-1 to TRBJ2-1; D unclear. The CDR3 length is 14 residues. V was shortened by 0 bases and J by 4 bases, with 8 bases between the two germline ends. Germline V gene data show CDR1 as SGHRS and CDR2 as YFSETQ.

The CDR3 DNA reads as TGTGCCAGCAGCCGACTAGGGCACGGCGATGAGCAGTTCTTC. It specifies CASSRLGHGDEQFF. The chain carries TRBV11-3 and TRBJ2-1, with a tentative D call TRBD2 (6 bases). The CDR3 spans 14 residues. V lost 5 bases and J 8 bases, leaving 16 bases between the germline ends. Germline V gene lookup returns CDR1 SGHNT and CDR2 YENEEA.

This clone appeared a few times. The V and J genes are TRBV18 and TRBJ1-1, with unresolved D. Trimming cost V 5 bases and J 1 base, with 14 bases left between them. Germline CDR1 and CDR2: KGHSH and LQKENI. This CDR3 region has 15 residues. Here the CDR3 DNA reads TGTGCCAGCTCAGAGGAGAACCGGCAGAACACTGAAGCTTTCTTT. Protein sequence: CASSEENRQNTEAFF.

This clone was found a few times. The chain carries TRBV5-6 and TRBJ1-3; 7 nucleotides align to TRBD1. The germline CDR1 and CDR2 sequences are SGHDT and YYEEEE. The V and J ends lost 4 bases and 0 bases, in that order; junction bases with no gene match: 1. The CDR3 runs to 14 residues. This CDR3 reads CASSGDSSGNTIYF. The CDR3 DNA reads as TGTGCCAGCAGCGGGGACAGCTCTGGAAACACCATATATTTT.

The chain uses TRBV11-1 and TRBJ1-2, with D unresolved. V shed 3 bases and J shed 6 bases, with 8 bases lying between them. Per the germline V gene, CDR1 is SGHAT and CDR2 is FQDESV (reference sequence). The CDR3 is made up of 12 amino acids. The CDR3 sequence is CASSLGIDGYTF. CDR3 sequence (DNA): TGTGCCAGCAGCTTGGGCATCGATGGCTACACCTTC.

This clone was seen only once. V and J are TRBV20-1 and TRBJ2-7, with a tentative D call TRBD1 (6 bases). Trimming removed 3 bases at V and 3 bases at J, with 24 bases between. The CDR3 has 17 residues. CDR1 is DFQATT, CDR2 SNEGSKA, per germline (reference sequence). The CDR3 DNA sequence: TGCAGTGCTAGTAAGTCCCTGAGCAGGGGAATAGTCTACGAGCAGTACTTC. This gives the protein CSASKSLSRGIVYEQYF.

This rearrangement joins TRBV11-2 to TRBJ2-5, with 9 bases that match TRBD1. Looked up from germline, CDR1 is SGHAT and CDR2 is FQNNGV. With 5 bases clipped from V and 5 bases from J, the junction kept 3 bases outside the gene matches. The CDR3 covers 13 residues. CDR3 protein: CASSGQGWETQYF. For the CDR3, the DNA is TGTGCCAGCAGCGGACAGGGGTGGGAGACCCAGTACTTC.

CDR3 amino acids: CASSAEQGRGETQYF. The CDR3 DNA reads TGTGCCAGCAGCGCCGAACAGGGACGAGGAGAGACCCAGTACTTC. V and J are TRBV5-8 and TRBJ2-5, with a possible D match to TRBD1 (6 bases). CDR1 and CDR2 (germline): SGHTS, YDEGEE. The CDR3 spans 15 residues. Trimming pared 4 bases from V and 4 bases from J, leaving 17 bases between.